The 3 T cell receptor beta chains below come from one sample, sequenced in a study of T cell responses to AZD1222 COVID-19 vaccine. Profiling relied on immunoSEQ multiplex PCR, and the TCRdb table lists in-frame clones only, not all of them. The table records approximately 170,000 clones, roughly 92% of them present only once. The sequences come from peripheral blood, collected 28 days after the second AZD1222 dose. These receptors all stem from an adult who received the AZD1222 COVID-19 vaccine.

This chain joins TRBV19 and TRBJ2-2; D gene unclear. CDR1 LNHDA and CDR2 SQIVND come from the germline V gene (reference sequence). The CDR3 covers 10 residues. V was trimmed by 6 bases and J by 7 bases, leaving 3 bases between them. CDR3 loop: CASRNGELFF. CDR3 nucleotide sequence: TGTGCCAGTAGGAACGGGGAGCTGTTTTTT.

CDR3: CASSSGTGNTGELFF. The CDR3 DNA reads as TGCGCCAGCAGTTCCGGGACAGGGAACACCGGGGAGCTGTTTTTT. This rearrangement joins TRBV5-1 to TRBJ2-2; 8 positions match TRBD1. The germline V gene has CDR1 SGHRS and CDR2 YFSETQ. The V segment lost 5 bases and the J segment 1 base; nucleotides outside the gene matches: 4. The CDR3 covers 15 residues.

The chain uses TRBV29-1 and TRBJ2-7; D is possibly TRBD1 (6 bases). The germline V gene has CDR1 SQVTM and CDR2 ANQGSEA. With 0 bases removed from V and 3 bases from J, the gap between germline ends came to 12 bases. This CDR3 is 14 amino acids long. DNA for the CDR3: TGCAGCGTTGAAGATCCGAGACAGGACTACGAGCAGTACTTC. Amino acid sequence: CSVEDPRQDYEQYF.